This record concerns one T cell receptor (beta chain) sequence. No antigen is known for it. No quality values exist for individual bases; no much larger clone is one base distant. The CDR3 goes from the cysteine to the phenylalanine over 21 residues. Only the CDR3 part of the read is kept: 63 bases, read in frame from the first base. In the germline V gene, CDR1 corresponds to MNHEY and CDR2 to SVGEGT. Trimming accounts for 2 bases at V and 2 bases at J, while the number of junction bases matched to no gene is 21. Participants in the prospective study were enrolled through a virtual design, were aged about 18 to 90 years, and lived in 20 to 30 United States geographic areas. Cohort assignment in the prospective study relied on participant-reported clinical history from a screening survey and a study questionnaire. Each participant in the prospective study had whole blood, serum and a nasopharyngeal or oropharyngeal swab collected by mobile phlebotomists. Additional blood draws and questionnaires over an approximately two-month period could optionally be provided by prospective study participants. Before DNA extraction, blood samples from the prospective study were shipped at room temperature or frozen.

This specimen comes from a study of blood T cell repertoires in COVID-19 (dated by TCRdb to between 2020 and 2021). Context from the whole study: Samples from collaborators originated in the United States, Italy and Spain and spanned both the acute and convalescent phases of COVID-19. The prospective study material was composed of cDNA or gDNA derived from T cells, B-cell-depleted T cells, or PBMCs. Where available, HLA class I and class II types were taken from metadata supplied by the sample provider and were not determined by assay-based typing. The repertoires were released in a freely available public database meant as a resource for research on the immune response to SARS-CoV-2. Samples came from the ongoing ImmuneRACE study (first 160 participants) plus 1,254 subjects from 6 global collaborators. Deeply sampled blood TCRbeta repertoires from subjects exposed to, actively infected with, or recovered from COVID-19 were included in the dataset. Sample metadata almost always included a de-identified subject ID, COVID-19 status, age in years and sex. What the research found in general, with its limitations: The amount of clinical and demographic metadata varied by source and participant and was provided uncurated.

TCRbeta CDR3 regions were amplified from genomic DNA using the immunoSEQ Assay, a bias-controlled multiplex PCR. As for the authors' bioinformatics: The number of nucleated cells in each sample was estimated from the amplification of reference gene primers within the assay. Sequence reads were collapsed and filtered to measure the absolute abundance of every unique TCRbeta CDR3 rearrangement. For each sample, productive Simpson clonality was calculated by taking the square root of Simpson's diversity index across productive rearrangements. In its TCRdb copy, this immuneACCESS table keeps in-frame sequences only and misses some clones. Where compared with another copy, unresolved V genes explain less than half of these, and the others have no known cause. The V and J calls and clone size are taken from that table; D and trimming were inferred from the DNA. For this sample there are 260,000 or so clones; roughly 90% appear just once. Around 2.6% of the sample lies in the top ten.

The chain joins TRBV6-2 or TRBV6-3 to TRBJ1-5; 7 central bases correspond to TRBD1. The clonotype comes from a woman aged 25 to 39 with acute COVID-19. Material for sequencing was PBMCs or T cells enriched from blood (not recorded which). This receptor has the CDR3 CASSYPIVIRQGVWGNQPQHF. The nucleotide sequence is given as TGTGCCAGCAGTTACCCGATTGTGATCCGGCAGGGGGTATGGGGCAATCAGCCCCAGCATTTT.